Listed here are 23 T cell receptor beta chains from one sample, sequenced in a study of blood T cell repertoires in COVID-19. Generated by immunoSEQ multiplex PCR, the TCRdb table keeps only in-frame clones and is missing some. The sample has around 86,000 clones, roughly 88% seen once. Sequencing was done on a sample of peripheral blood. Receptors were obtained from a human donor in a cohort sampled during active COVID-19.

This chain links TRBV28 with TRBJ1-5, with TRBD1 as a possible D gene (6 bases). V lost 7 bases to trimming and J lost 0 bases, with 13 bases between them. The CDR3 is 15 amino acids. Per the germline V gene, CDR1 is MDHEN and CDR2 is SYDVKM. The CDR3 is CASTGGGHSNQPQHF. For the CDR3, the DNA is TGTGCCAGCACGGGGGGCGGTCATAGCAATCAGCCCCAGCATTTT. Filled out from reference TRBV28 and TRBJ1-5, the complete variable domain reads DVKVTQSSRYLVKRTGEKVFLECVQDMDHENMFWYRQDPGLGLRLIYFSYDVKMKEKGDIPEGYSVSREKKERFSLILESASTNQTSMYLCASTGGGHSNQPQHFGDGTRLSIL.

The chain has TRBV19 and TRBJ1-5, with 7 bases matching TRBD1. With 8 bases clipped from V and 5 bases from J, the junction kept 3 bases outside the gene matches. The CDR3 is 12 residues long. Germline V gives CDR1 LNHDA, CDR2 SQIVND (reference sequence). The CDR3, as DNA: TGTGCCAGTGGGGACAGTTATCAGCCCCAGCATTTT. Translating it yields CASGDSYQPQHF.

V usage is TRBV5-1 and J usage is TRBJ1-5, with D unresolved. CDR3 size: 14 residues. V lost 0 bases and J lost 3, with 7 bases in between. CDR1 and CDR2 (germline): SGHRS, YFSETQ. CDR3 DNA: TGCGCCAGCAGCTTGGGCGGGTCCAATCAGCCCCAGCATTTT. It specifies CASSLGGSNQPQHF.

This clone has a single count. The chain recombines TRBV6-5 with TRBJ1-2, with D possibly being TRBD1 (5 bases). Germline V gene data show CDR1 as MNHEY and CDR2 as SVGAGI. The V and J ends lost 6 bases and 2 bases respectively, with 16 bases between them. This CDR3 spans 15 amino acids. The CDR3 bases are TGTGCCAGCAGACACGAGCTCGGGGGGAACTATGGCTACACCTTC. It is translated as CASRHELGGNYGYTF.

The chain uses TRBV7-2 and TRBJ2-7; 7 nucleotides align to TRBD2. Germline loops: CDR1 SGHTA, CDR2 FQGNSA. The CDR3 has 16 amino acids. The trim removed 6 bases at V and 0 bases at J, leaving 11 bases unmatched. The CDR3 coding sequence is TGTGCCAGCAGTTTGGGGTTCGGCGGGAGCTCCTACGAGCAGTACTTC. This translates into CASSLGFGGSSYEQYF. The variable domain in full, completed from reference TRBV7-2 and TRBJ2-7, reads GAGVSQSPSNKVTEKGKDVELRCDPISGHTALYWYRQSLGQGLEFLIYFQGNSAPDKSGLPSDRFSAERTGGSVSTLTIQRTQQEDSAVYLCASSLGFGGSSYEQYFGPGTRLTVT.

The genes are TRBV18 and TRBJ1-1; D perhaps matches TRBD1 (5 bases). The CDR3 has 15 residues. V lost 2 bases and J lost 3, with 13 bases in between. Germline V lookup: CDR1 KGHSH, CDR2 LQKENI. The CDR3 bases are TGTGCCAGCTCACCATTTCAGGGATCGGACACTGAAGCTTTCTTT. This encodes CASSPFQGSDTEAFF.

V and J are TRBV7-9 and TRBJ2-5; a weak D match, TRBD1 (6 bases). CDR3 size: 14 residues. Trimming took off 5 bases at V and 4 bases at J, with 14 bases between the two ends. Germline values: CDR1 SEHNR, CDR2 FQNEAQ (reference sequence). The CDR3 DNA sequence: TGTGCCAGCAGCCCACCGGGCAGGGGAGAGACCCAGTACTTC. This sequence encodes CASSPPGRGETQYF.

The J gene is TRBJ1-2, the V gene TRBV12-3 or TRBV12-4, with 8 bases fitting TRBD1. The V gene end was trimmed by 8 bases and the J gene end by 6 bases; junction bases not matched to a gene: 5. This CDR3 is built from 12 residues. The CDR3 loop is CASGQGGNGYTF. The CDR3 DNA reads TGTGCCAGCGGACAGGGAGGGAATGGCTACACCTTC.

The rearrangement joins TRBV6-5 to TRBJ1-1, with D uncertain. Germline loops: CDR1 MNHEY, CDR2 SVGAGI. V was clipped by 6 bases and J by 10 bases, with 12 bases between them. This CDR3 has 11 residues. This CDR3 reads CASRTSVLAFF. CDR3 coding DNA: TGTGCCAGCAGAACCAGTGTCTTAGCTTTCTTT.

The rearrangement uses TRBV15 and TRBJ1-1; 7 bases agree with TRBD1. With V trimmed by 5 bases and J by 1 base, 1 base remained unmatched. CDR3 length equals 13 residues. CDR1 LNHNV and CDR2 YYDKDF come from the germline V gene (reference sequence). The CDR3 here is CATSGDRNTEAFF. DNA of the CDR3: TGTGCCACCAGCGGGGACAGGAACACTGAAGCTTTCTTT.

The chain recombines TRBV24-1 with TRBJ2-1; maybe TRBD2 (5 bases). This CDR3 has 15 residues. From germline, CDR1 is KGHDR and CDR2 SFDVKD. The V gene lost 3 bases and the J gene lost 0 bases, with 8 bases spanning the gap. The CDR3 is CATSDTADSYNEQFF. CDR3 DNA sequence: TGTGCCACCAGTGATACAGCGGACTCCTACAATGAGCAGTTCTTC.

The chain carries TRBV6-5 and TRBJ1-2; no clear D. The V and J ends lost 5 bases and 2 bases respectively, with 12 bases between them. Germline assignment: CDR1 MNHEY and CDR2 SVGAGI. The CDR3 is made up of 14 amino acids. This chain's CDR3 is CASSQSGINYGYTF. CDR3 nucleotides: TGTGCCAGCAGTCAGTCGGGGATCAACTATGGCTACACCTTC.

J is TRBJ1-4 and V is TRBV25-1; D gene uncertain. The CDR3 covers 14 residues. Germline values: CDR1 MGHDK, CDR2 SYGVNS. V lost 4 bases, J lost 8 bases, and 14 bases lay in between. The CDR3 DNA reads as TGTGCCAGCAGTGGAGAGGGAGGTTGGGAAAAACTGTTTTTT. Its protein product is CASSGEGGWEKLFF.

The chain has TRBV4-3 and TRBJ2-1; TRBD1 matches at 8 bases. From germline, CDR1 is LGHNA and CDR2 YSLEER. The CDR3 runs to 12 residues. V lost 4 bases to trimming and J lost 13 bases; unmatched junction nucleotides: 6. The CDR3 loop reads CASSPTGAIQFF. The CDR3 region has the DNA TGCGCCAGCAGCCCGACAGGGGCGATACAGTTCTTC.

In this sample, this clone turned up once. The rearrangement uses TRBV27 and TRBJ2-7, with D tentatively TRBD2 (5 bases). The germline V gene encodes CDR1 MNHEY and CDR2 SMNVEV (reference sequence). This CDR3 spans 15 amino acids. V gave up 6 bases and J gave up 1 base, with 16 bases separating them. The CDR3 DNA reads as TGTGCCAGCAGCCCGATCCTAGCTCAATCCTACGAGCAGTACTTC. This codes for CASSPILAQSYEQYF.

The rearrangement links TRBV7-3 to TRBJ2-2, with 8 bases fitting TRBD1. The V and J ends lost 2 bases and 4 bases, in that order; junction bases with no gene match: 3. The CDR3 runs 15 residues. The germline CDR1 and CDR2 sequences are SGHTA and FQGTGA. This CDR3 reads CASSLQGAGTGELFF. CDR3 nucleotides: TGTGCCAGCAGCTTACAGGGGGCGGGCACCGGGGAGCTGTTTTTT. The full variable domain, completed using reference TRBV7-3 and TRBJ2-2, is GAGVSQTPSNKVTEKGKYVELRCDPISGHTALYWYRQSLGQGPEFLIYFQGTGAADDSGLPNDRFFAVRPEGSVSTLKIQRTERGDSAVYLCASSLQGAGTGELFFGEGSRLTVL.

This clone was detected only once. The chain joins TRBV28 to TRBJ2-3; D is perhaps TRBD1 (7 bases). Germline loops: CDR1 MDHEN, CDR2 SYDVKM. CDR3 size: 14 residues. Trimming cost V 7 bases and J 8 bases, with 19 bases left between them. The DNA of the CDR3 is TGTGCCAGCATCGAGGGGGCGGCGGAGGGTACGCAGTATTTT. This translates into CASIEGAAEGTQYF.

This clone came up once. The rearrangement links TRBV6-5 to TRBJ1-2; TRBD1 matches 7 bases. V shed 6 bases, J shed 6 bases, and the junction held 10 bases outside the gene matches. There are 14 residues in the CDR3. CDR1 and CDR2 (germline): MNHEY, SVGAGI. The CDR3 coding sequence is TGTGCCAGCAGCTTTAGGACAGGCGGCGATGGCTACACCTTC. Translation: CASSFRTGGDGYTF.

Of note for this clone: The junction departs from the called germline gene at one end, perhaps through a read error. The rearrangement links TRBV7-7 to TRBJ2-7; 9 nucleotides line up with TRBD2. In germline, CDR1 is SSHAT, CDR2 FNYEAQ (reference sequence). The CDR3 totals 15 residues. The chain's CDR3 is CASSLGLAGLHEQYF. The CDR3, as DNA: TGTGCTAGCAGCTTAGGGCTAGCGGGACTCCACGAGCAGTACTTC.

This clone was observed a single time. J is TRBJ1-2 and V is TRBV2; D possibly corresponds to TRBD1 (6 bases). V lost 6 bases to trimming and J lost 7 bases, with 27 bases between them. The CDR3 has 17 amino acids. Germline V CDR1 and CDR2: SNHLY, FYNNEI. The CDR3 DNA follows: TGTGCCAGCAGATTAATGCTCCGGGACACTGGTTTTGGTGGCTACACCTTC. Protein sequence: CASRLMLRDTGFGGYTF.

This chain uses TRBV5-5 with TRBJ2-2, with 7 bases that match TRBD1. Looked up from germline, CDR1 is SGHKS and CDR2 is YYEKEE (reference sequence). V lost 4 bases and J lost 2; bases outside the gene matches: 5. This CDR3 region has 15 residues. This chain's CDR3 is CASSQGQVNTGELFF. DNA for the CDR3: TGTGCCAGCAGCCAAGGACAGGTTAACACCGGGGAGCTGTTTTTT.

The chain joins TRBV6-2 or TRBV6-3 to TRBJ2-2, with TRBD2 identical over 7 bases. Germline CDR1 MNHEY, CDR2 SVGEGT. The CDR3 extends over 15 amino acids. V lost 5 bases to trimming and J lost 1 base; unmatched junction nucleotides: 4. The CDR3: CASSATSRNTGELFF. DNA for the CDR3: TGTGCCAGCAGTGCGACTAGCAGGAACACCGGGGAGCTGTTTTTT.

The chain uses TRBV7-6 and TRBJ2-7, with 7 nucleotides matching TRBD2. The CDR3 runs 15 residues. Looked up from germline, CDR1 is SGHVS and CDR2 is FNYEAQ. The J segment lost 3 bases and the V segment lost 5 bases, leaving 10 bases of the junction unmatched. In DNA form, the CDR3 reads TGTGCCAGCAGCGGGGGTGGCGGGAGAGACTACGAGCAGTACTTC. As protein: CASSGGGGRDYEQYF.